This T cell receptor beta chain was captured by sequencing in a study of shared clonotypes between healthy human individuals. General study findings and limits: The study's rarefaction showed incomplete sorted-subset sequencing despite large depth. Naive subsets generally had larger estimated richness than memory subsets. Only a few donors were included, so the genetic and exposure-history diversity represented was limited.

A note on this clone: Its antigen is not known.

This table comes from immunoSEQ multiplex PCR, and its TCRdb copy is limited to in-frame clones, with some not included. The sample yields about 2.3 million clones, over 85% seen once. The CDR3 is 16 amino acids. Trimming removed 4 bases from V and 5 bases from J; junction bases left unmatched: 12. CDR1 and CDR2 from the germline V gene are LGHNA and YNFKEQ. Sequences were obtained from naive CD4+ T cells from PBMCs. The sample's subset: CD45RA+ positively selected. This receptor was obtained from a man aged 18 to 35 in good health. Some clones in this sample may be carry-over from other donors' samples. The J gene is TRBJ2-3, the V gene TRBV4-2; 7 bases align to TRBD2. The CDR3 spells CASSRLAVRGGDTQYF. CDR3 DNA: TGTGCCAGCAGCCGTCTAGCGGTTAGAGGTGGAGATACGCAGTATTTT.